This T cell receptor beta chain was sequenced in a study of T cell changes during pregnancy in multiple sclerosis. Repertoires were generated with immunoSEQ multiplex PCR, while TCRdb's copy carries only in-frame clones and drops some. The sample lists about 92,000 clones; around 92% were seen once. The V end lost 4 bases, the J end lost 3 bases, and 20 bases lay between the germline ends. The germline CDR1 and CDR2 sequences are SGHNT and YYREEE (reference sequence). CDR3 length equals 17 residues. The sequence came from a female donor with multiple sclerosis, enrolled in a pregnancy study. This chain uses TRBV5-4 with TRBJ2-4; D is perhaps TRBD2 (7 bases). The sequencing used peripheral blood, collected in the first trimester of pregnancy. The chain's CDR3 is CASSGGGGALDKNIQYF. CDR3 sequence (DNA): TGTGCCAGCAGCGGGGGAGGGGGGGCTCTAGACAAAAACATTCAGTACTTC.